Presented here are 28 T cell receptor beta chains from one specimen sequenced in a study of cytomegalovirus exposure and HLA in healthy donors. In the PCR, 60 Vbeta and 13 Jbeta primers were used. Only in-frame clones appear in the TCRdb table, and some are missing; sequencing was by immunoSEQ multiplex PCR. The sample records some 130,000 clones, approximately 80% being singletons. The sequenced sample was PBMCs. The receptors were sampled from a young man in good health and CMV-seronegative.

CDR3 sequence (DNA): TGTGCCAGCGGACTAGCGGCCAGAACCTACAATGAGCAGTTCTTC. Translation gives CASGLAARTYNEQFF. V is TRBV27 and J is TRBJ2-1; 10 nucleotides agree with TRBD2. With V trimmed by 8 bases and J by 2 bases, 6 bases remained unmatched. From germline, CDR1 is MNHEY and CDR2 SMNVEV (reference sequence). This CDR3 contains 15 residues.

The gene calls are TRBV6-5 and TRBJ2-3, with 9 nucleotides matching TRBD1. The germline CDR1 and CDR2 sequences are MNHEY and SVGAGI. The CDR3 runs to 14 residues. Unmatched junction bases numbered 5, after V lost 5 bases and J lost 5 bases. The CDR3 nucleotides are TGTGCCAGCAGTCCGGACAGGGGTGGAGATACGCAGTATTTT. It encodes CASSPDRGGDTQYF.

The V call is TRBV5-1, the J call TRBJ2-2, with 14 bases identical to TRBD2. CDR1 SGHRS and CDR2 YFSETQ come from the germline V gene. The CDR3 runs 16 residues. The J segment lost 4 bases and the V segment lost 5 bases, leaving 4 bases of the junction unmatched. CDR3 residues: CASSPGTSGSTGELFF. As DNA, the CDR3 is TGCGCCAGCAGTCCCGGGACTAGCGGGAGCACCGGGGAGCTGTTTTTT.

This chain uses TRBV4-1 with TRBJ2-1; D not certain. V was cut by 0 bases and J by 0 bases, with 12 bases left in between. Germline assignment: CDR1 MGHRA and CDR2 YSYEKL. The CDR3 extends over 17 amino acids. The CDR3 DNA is TGCGCCAGCAGCCAAGATATCGAGAGAGACTCCTACAATGAGCAGTTCTTC. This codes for CASSQDIERDSYNEQFF.

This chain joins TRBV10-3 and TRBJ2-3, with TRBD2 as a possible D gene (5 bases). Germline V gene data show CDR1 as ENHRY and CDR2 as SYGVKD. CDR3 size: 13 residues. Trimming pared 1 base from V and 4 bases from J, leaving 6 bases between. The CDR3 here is CAISEYSADTQYF. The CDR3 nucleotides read TGTGCCATCAGTGAGTATAGCGCAGATACGCAGTATTTT.

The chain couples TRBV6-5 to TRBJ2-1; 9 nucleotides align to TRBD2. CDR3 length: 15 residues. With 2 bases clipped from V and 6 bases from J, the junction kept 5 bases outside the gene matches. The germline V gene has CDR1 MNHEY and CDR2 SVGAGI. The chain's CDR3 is CASSYQREDCNEQFF. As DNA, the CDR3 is TGTGCCAGCAGTTACCAGCGGGAGGACTGCAATGAGCAGTTCTTC.

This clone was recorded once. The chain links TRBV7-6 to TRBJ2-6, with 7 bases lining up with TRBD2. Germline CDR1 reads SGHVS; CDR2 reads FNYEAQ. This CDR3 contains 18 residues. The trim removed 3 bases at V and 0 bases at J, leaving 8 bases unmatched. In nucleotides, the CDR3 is TGTGCCAGCAGCTTGGGGTTCGGGGGGAGCTCTGGGGCCAACGTCCTGACTTTC. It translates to CASSLGFGGSSGANVLTF.

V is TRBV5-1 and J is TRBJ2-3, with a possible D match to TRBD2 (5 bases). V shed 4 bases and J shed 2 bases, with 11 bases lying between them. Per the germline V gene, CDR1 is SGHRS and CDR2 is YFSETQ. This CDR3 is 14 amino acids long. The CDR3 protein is CASSQRTVTDTQYF. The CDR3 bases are TGCGCCAGCAGCCAACGGACTGTCACAGATACGCAGTATTTT.

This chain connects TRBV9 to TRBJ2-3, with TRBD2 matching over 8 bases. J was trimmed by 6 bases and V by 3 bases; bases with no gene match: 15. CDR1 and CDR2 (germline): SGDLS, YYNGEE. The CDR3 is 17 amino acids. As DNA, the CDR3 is TGTGCCAGCAGCGCGCTCACTAGCGCAACGGGGGGGGATACGCAGTATTTT. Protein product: CASSALTSATGGDTQYF.

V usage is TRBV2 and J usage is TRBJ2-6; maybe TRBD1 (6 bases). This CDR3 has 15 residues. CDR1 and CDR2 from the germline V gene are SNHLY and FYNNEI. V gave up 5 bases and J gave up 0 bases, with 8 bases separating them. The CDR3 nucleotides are TGTGCCAGCAGTACAGGGTACTCTGGGGCCAACGTCCTGACTTTC. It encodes CASSTGYSGANVLTF.

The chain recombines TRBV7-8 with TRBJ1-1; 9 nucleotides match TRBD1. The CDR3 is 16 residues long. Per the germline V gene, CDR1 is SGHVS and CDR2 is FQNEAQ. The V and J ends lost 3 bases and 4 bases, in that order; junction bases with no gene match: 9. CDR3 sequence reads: CASSLDNRGRSTEAFF. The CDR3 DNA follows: TGTGCCAGCAGCTTGGATAACAGGGGGCGAAGCACTGAAGCTTTCTTT.

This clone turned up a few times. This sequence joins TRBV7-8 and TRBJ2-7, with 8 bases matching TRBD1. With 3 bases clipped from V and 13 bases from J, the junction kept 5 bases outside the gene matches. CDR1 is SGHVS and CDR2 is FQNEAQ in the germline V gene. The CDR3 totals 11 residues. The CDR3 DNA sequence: TGTGCCAGCAGCTTCGGACAGGGCCTTTACTTC. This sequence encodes CASSFGQGLYF.

The CDR3 is CASTPNEGTSAAYEQYF. The CDR3 DNA follows: TGCGCCAGCACCCCCAACGAAGGGACTAGCGCTGCCTACGAGCAGTACTTC. The V gene is TRBV4-1, the J gene TRBJ2-7; 10 bases fit TRBD2. V was pared by 7 bases and J by 2 bases, with 14 bases of the junction left unmatched. The germline gives CDR1 MGHRA, CDR2 YSYEKL. The CDR3 totals 17 residues.

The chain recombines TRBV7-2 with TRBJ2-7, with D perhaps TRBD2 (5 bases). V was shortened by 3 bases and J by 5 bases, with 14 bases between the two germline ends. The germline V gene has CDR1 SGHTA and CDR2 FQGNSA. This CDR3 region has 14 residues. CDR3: CASSLNLGEDEQYF. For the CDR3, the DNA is TGTGCCAGCAGCTTGAACCTGGGAGAGGACGAGCAGTACTTC.

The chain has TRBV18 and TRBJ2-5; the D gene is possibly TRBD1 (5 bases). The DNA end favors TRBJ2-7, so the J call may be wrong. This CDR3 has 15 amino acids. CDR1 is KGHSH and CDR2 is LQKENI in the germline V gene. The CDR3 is CASSPSTTVLREQYF. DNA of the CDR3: TGTGCCAGCTCACCGAGCACGACAGTCCTCCGCGAGCAGTACTTC.

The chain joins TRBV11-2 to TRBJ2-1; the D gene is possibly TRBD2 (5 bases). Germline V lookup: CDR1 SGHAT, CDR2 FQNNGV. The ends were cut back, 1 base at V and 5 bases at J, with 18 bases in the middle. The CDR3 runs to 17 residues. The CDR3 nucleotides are TGTGCCAGCAGCTTAGCCCCTGGCCGGGGATGGGACAATGAGCAGTTCTTC. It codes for CASSLAPGRGWDNEQFF.

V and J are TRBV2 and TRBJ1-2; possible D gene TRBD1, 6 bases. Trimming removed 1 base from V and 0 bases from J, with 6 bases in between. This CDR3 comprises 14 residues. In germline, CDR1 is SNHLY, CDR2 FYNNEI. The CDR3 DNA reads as TGTGCCAGCAGTGAAGGGACAGCTAACTATGGCTACACCTTC. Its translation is CASSEGTANYGYTF.

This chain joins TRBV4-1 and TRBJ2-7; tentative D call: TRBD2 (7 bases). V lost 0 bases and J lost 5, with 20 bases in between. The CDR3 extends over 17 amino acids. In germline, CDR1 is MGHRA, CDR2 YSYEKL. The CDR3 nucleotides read TGCGCCAGCAGCCAAGATCGGGATCGGGGGGCCCCTCACGAGCAGTACTTC. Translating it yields CASSQDRDRGAPHEQYF.

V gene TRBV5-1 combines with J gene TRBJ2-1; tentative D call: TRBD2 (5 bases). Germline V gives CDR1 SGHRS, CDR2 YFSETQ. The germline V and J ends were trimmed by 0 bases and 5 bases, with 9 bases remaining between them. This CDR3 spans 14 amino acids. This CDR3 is CASSLALAHNEQFF. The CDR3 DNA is TGCGCCAGCAGCTTGGCTCTAGCCCACAATGAGCAGTTCTTC.

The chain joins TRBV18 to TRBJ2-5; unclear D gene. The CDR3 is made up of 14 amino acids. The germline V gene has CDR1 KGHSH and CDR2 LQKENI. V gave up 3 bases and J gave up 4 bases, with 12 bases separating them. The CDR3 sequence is CASSPPVPGETQYF. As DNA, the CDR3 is TGTGCCAGCTCACCGCCTGTCCCCGGAGAGACCCAGTACTTC.

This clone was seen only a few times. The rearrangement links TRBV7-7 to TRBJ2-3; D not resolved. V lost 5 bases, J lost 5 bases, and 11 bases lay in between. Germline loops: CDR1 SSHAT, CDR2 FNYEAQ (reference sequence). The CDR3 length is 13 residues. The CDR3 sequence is CASSPELEDTQYF. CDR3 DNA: TGTGCCAGCAGCCCCGAACTTGAAGATACGCAGTATTTT.

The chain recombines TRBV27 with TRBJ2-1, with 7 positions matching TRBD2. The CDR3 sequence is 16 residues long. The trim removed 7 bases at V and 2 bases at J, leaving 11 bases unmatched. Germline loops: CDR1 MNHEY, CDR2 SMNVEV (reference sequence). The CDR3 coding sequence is TGTGCCAGCAACCTAAGAGGGCTAGCGGCCTACAATGAGCAGTTCTTC. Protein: CASNLRGLAAYNEQFF.

The CDR3 protein is CAISEYRAGQYF. CDR3 bases: TGTGCCATCAGTGAGTACAGGGCCGGGCAGTACTTC. The gene calls are TRBV10-3 and TRBJ2-7, with TRBD1 as a possible D gene (6 bases). Trimming took off 1 base at V and 9 bases at J, with 10 bases between the two ends. This CDR3 has 12 amino acids. Germline CDR1 ENHRY, CDR2 SYGVKD.

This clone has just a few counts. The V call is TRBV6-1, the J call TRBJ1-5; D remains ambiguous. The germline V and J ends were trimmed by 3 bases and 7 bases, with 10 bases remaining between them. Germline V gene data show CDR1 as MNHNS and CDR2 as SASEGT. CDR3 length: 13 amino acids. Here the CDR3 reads CASSEIEWQPQHF. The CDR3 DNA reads TGTGCCAGCAGTGAGATCGAGTGGCAGCCCCAGCATTTT.

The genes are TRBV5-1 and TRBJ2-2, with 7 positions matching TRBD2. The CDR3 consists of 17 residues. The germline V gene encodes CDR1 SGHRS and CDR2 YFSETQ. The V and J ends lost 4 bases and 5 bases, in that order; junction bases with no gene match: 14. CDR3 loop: CASSQEGRGSVTGELFF. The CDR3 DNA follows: TGCGCCAGCAGCCAAGAGGGGCGCGGGAGTGTAACCGGGGAGCTGTTTTTT. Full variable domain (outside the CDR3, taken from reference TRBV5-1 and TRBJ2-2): KAGVTQTPRYLIKTRGQQVTLSCSPISGHRSVSWYQQTPGQGLQFLFEYFSETQRNKGNFPGRFSGRQFSNSRSEMNVSTLELGDSALYLCASSQEGRGSVTGELFFGEGSRLTVL.

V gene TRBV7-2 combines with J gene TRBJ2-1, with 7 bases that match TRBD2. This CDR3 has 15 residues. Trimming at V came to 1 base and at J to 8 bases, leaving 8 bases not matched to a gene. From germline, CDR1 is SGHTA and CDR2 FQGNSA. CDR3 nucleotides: TGTGCCAGCAGCTTAGGTGGGGGGAGGGTGGATGAGCAGTTCTTC. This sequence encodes CASSLGGGRVDEQFF.

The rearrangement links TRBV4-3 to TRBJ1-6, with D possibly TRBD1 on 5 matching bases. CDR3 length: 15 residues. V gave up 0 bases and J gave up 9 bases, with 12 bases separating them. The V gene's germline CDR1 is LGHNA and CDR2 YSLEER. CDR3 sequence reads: CASSQEGPGSSPLHF. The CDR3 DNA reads TGCGCCAGCAGCCAAGAGGGGCCAGGATCTTCACCCCTCCACTTT.

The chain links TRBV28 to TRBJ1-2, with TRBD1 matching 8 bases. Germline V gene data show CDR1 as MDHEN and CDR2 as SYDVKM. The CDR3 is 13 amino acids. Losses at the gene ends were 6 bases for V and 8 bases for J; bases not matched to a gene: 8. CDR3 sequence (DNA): TGTGCCAGCAGAAAGCAGGGGGCGCAGGGCTACACCTTC. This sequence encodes CASRKQGAQGYTF.